This T cell receptor beta chain was obtained from a study of blood T cells in healthy people across ages. The V end was cut by 1 base, the J end by 8 bases, with 27 bases between. This CDR3 has 20 residues. Germline CDR1 LGHDT, CDR2 YNNKEL (reference sequence). Primed by a sample-barcoded 5' primer and a J-beta primer mix, a second PCR proceeded for about 7 to 11 cycles. TCRdb fed the 5' RACE reads into MiXCR, producing one record per CDR3 protein. Here the sample spans about 510,000 distinct CDR3 sequences, about 27% being singletons. The same data also contributed to another study, on T cells of mothers and their children. As reported in that work: Related mother-child pairs shared slightly more overlap than unrelated pairs, but the difference was non-significant.

The V call is TRBV3-1, the J call TRBJ1-6, with D tentatively TRBD1 (5 bases). What was sequenced was blood. The sequence came from a boy aged 2 to 9 in good health. The CDR3 DNA sequence: TGTGCCAGCAGCCAAGGAGGTCGGTCAGGGTGGCGGTCGGGGTATTCACCCCTCCACTTT. It is translated as CASSQGGRSGWRSGYSPLHF.